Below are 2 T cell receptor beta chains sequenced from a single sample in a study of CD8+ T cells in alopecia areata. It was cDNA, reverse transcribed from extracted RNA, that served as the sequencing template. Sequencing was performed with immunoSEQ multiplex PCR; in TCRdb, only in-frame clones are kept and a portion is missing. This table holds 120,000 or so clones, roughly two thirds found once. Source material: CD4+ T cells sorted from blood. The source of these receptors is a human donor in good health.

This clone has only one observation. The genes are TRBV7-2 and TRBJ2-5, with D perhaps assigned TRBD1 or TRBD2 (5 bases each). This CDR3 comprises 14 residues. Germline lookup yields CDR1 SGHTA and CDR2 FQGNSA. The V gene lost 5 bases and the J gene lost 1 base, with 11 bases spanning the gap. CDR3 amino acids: CASSGLGTQETQYF. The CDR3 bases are TGTGCCAGCAGCGGGCTTGGGACCCAAGAGACCCAGTACTTC.

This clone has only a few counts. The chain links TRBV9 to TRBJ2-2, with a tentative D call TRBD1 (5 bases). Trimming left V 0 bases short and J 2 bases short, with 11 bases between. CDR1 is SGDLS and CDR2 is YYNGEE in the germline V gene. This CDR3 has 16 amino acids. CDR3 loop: CASSVGAGRNTGELFF. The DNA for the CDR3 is TGTGCCAGCAGCGTAGGGGCAGGGCGTAACACCGGGGAGCTGTTTTTT.